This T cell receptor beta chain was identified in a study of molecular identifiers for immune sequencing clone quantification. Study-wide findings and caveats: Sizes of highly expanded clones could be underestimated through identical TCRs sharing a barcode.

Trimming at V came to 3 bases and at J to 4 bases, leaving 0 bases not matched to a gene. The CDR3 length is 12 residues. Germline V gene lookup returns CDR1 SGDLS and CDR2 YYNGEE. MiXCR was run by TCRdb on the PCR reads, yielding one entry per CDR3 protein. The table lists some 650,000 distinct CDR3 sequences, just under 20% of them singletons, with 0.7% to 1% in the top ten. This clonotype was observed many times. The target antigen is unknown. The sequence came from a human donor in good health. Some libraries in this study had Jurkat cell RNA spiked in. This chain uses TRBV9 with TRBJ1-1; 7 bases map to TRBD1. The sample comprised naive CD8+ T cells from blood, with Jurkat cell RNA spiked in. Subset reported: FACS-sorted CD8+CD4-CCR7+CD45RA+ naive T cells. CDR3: CASSAGGTEAFF. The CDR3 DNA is TGTGCCAGCAGCGCAGGGGGCACTGAAGCTTTCTTT.